Shown below are 2 T cell receptor beta chains from a single sample sequenced in a study of cytomegalovirus exposure and HLA in healthy donors (dated by TCRdb to between 2016 and 2019). The method behind the library was the immunoSEQ multiplex PCR assay. A mixture of 60 forward primers for TCR Vbeta segments and 13 reverse primers for TCR Jbeta segments was used in the multiplex PCR. TCRdb's version of the immuneACCESS table is confined to in-frame rearrangements and falls short of the full clone set. An unresolved V gene accounts for under half of the shortfall where checked; the remainder is of unknown origin. Within this sample are some 120,000 clones, with roughly 77% of them counted one time only. The top ten constitute 5% to 6.5% of the sample. Source material: PBMCs. The source is a man aged 25-40 years in good health and CMV-seronegative.

The chain links TRBV2 to TRBJ1-2; TRBD1 might be the D (5 bases). The CDR3 runs 13 residues. Germline-derived CDR1 and CDR2 are SNHLY and FYNNEI. The V end lost 0 bases, the J end lost 6 bases, and 8 bases lay between the germline ends. CDR3 region: CASSEALGDGYTF. The CDR3, as DNA: TGTGCCAGCAGTGAAGCGCTAGGGGATGGCTACACCTTC.

This clone was counted a single time. This CDR3 is CASSLELPLSYEQYF. The CDR3 DNA is TGTGCCAGCAGCTTAGAACTACCACTCTCCTACGAGCAGTACTTC. The rearrangement joins TRBV11-2 to TRBJ2-7, with D unclear. The V and J ends lost 0 bases and 0 bases respectively, with 9 bases between them. The CDR3 is made up of 15 amino acids. The V gene's germline CDR1 is SGHAT and CDR2 FQNNGV.